The 27 T cell receptor beta chains reported below all come from one sample, sequenced in a study of blood T cell repertoires in COVID-19. Only in-frame clones appear in the TCRdb table, and some are missing; sequencing was by immunoSEQ multiplex PCR. The sample carries 150,000 to 200,000 clones, approximately 87% recorded once. The sample was peripheral blood. Every receptor here comes from a man younger than 30 with active or convalescent COVID-19.

The chain recombines TRBV7-2 with TRBJ2-1; D ambiguous. There are 14 residues in the CDR3. V lost 0 bases, J lost 5 bases, and 8 bases lay in between. CDR1 SGHTA and CDR2 FQGNSA come from the germline V gene. DNA of the CDR3: TGTGCCAGCAGCTTAGCGGTCAGAAACAATGAGCAGTTCTTC. It yields the protein CASSLAVRNNEQFF.

This chain joins TRBV11-2 and TRBJ1-2; 7 bases line up with TRBD1. The ends lost 6 bases at V and 1 base at J; junction bases unmatched: 8. The V gene's germline CDR1 is SGHAT and CDR2 FQNNGV. The length of the CDR3 is 15 residues. CDR3 protein: CASSSRQGYNYGYTF. The CDR3 DNA reads as TGTGCCAGCAGTTCAAGACAGGGTTATAACTATGGCTACACCTTC. Together with reference TRBV11-2 and TRBJ1-2, the CDR3 gives the full variable domain: EAGVAQSPRYKIIEKRQSVAFWCNPISGHATLYWYQQILGQGPKLLIQFQNNGVVDDSQLPKDRFSAERLKGVDSTLKIQPAKLEDSAVYLCASSSRQGYNYGYTFGSGTRLTVV.

This clone was observed a few times. The rearrangement links TRBV11-2 to TRBJ1-1; no reliable D call. V lost 8 bases to trimming and J lost 1 base, with 8 bases between them. Germline V gene sequence: CDR1 SGHAT, CDR2 FQNNGV. This CDR3 has 12 residues. The CDR3 region is CASGQTNTEAFF. For the CDR3, the DNA is TGTGCCAGCGGGCAAACGAACACTGAAGCTTTCTTT.

This clone was seen once. The rearrangement joins TRBV19 to TRBJ1-1; a weak D match, TRBD1 (5 bases). The germline CDR1 and CDR2 sequences are LNHDA and SQIVND (reference sequence). This CDR3 region has 15 residues. V was cut by 3 bases and J by 4 bases, with 15 bases left in between. The CDR3 reads CASSITGEWVTEAFF. As DNA, the CDR3 is TGTGCCAGTAGTATTACAGGAGAATGGGTCACTGAAGCTTTCTTT.

The V call is TRBV5-1, the J call TRBJ1-1; D unclear. The length of the CDR3 is 13 residues. The germline gives CDR1 SGHRS, CDR2 YFSETQ. The V end lost 7 bases, the J end lost 4 bases, and 14 bases lay between the germline ends. The CDR3 sequence is CASSPHGSTEAFF. The CDR3 nucleotides read TGCGCCAGCTCTCCTCATGGGAGCACTGAAGCTTTCTTT. Full variable domain (missing parts from reference TRBV5-1 and TRBJ1-1): KAGVTQTPRYLIKTRGQQVTLSCSPISGHRSVSWYQQTPGQGLQFLFEYFSETQRNKGNFPGRFSGRQFSNSRSEMNVSTLELGDSALYLCASSPHGSTEAFFGQGTRLTVV.

The V gene is TRBV7-8, the J gene TRBJ1-2; the D gene is possibly TRBD1 (5 bases). V shed 5 bases and J shed 4 bases, with 14 bases lying between them. Germline V gene lookup returns CDR1 SGHVS and CDR2 FQNEAQ. CDR3 length: 14 amino acids. CDR3 region: CASSPDSRSYGYTF. The CDR3 bases are TGTGCCAGCAGCCCAGACAGCAGATCCTATGGCTACACCTTC.

This chain's CDR3 is CASSPPRQAYYGYTF. DNA of the CDR3: TGTGCCAGCAGTCCCCCCCGACAGGCCTACTATGGCTACACCTTC. The rearrangement links TRBV28 to TRBJ1-2, with D possibly matching TRBD1 (6 bases). The CDR3 extends over 15 amino acids. V was pared by 5 bases and J by 3 bases, with 16 bases between. Germline loops: CDR1 MDHEN, CDR2 SYDVKM.

Written as DNA, the CDR3 is TGCGCCAGCAGCTTAGGCGAGGACAGTTTGGGGACTGAAGCTTTCTTT. Its protein product is CASSLGEDSLGTEAFF. This chain joins TRBV5-1 and TRBJ1-1, with D possibly TRBD1 on 6 matching bases. V was cut by 2 bases and J by 5 bases, with 19 bases left in between. Germline-derived CDR1 and CDR2 are SGHRS and YFSETQ. The CDR3 has 16 amino acids.

The chain links TRBV13 to TRBJ1-5, with TRBD1 matching over 7 bases. CDR1 and CDR2 from the germline V gene are PRHDT and FYEKMQ (reference sequence). The CDR3 runs 14 residues. V shed 8 bases, J shed 6 bases, and the junction held 10 bases outside the gene matches. CDR3 loop: CASEYRGGGQPQHF. For the CDR3, the DNA is TGTGCCAGCGAATACAGGGGAGGCGGTCAGCCCCAGCATTTT.

This clone was seen a few times. This chain uses TRBV4-2 with TRBJ1-5, with D possibly being TRBD1 (6 bases). CDR3 length: 17 amino acids. The germline V gene has CDR1 LGHNA and CDR2 YNFKEQ. V was pared by 4 bases and J by 2 bases, with 18 bases between. Written as DNA, the CDR3 is TGTGCCAGCAGCCTCATTAAGGGGGGGGAGGGCAATCAGCCCCAGCATTTT. It encodes CASSLIKGGEGNQPQHF.

This chain joins TRBV2 and TRBJ1-1; D is ambiguous. CDR1 is SNHLY and CDR2 is FYNNEI in the germline V gene. The CDR3 sequence is 15 residues long. V gave up 3 bases and J gave up 0 bases, with 11 bases separating them. As DNA, the CDR3 is TGTGCCAGCAGTGAGGTGGGCAGCCTGAACACTGAAGCTTTCTTT. Its translation is CASSEVGSLNTEAFF.

CDR3 DNA sequence: TGTGCCAGCAGCTTAGATTTAGGGGTCAATCAGCCCCAGCATTTT. Residues: CASSLDLGVNQPQHF. The rearrangement joins TRBV5-4 to TRBJ1-5; a weak D match, TRBD1 (5 bases). V was trimmed by 2 bases and J by 3 bases, leaving 12 bases between them. Looked up from germline, CDR1 is SGHNT and CDR2 is YYREEE (reference sequence). CDR3 size: 15 residues.

J is TRBJ2-5 and V is TRBV27; 8 bases match TRBD2. The germline V gene has CDR1 MNHEY and CDR2 SMNVEV (reference sequence). The CDR3 loop spans 16 amino acids. V was pared by 3 bases and J by 4 bases, with 10 bases of the junction left unmatched. The chain's CDR3 is CASSFLSGRGGETQYF. The CDR3 DNA is TGTGCCAGCAGTTTTTTGAGCGGGAGAGGGGGAGAGACCCAGTACTTC.

The chain combines TRBV6-5 with TRBJ1-1, with 8 nucleotides matching TRBD1. After removal of 8 bases from V and 2 bases from J, the junction contained 4 bases not matched to a gene. CDR3 length: 13 amino acids. CDR1 and CDR2 (germline): MNHEY, SVGAGI. This CDR3 is CASGGTGNTEAFF. The DNA of the CDR3 is TGTGCCAGCGGGGGGACAGGCAACACTGAAGCTTTCTTT.

This clone was seen a single time. This sequence joins TRBV9 and TRBJ2-3; 7 bases agree with TRBD2. Germline-derived CDR1 and CDR2 are SGDLS and YYNGEE. This CDR3 comprises 16 residues. The J segment lost 6 bases and the V segment lost 4 bases, leaving 14 bases of the junction unmatched. The CDR3: CASSLTGGSRGDTQYF. DNA of the CDR3: TGTGCCAGCAGCCTCACCGGGGGGTCCCGTGGGGATACGCAGTATTTT.

The chain couples TRBV5-1 to TRBJ2-3, with a weak D call TRBD2 (6 bases). Between the trimmed V and J ends, which lost 0 bases and 1 base, there was a span of 9 bases. CDR1 is SGHRS, CDR2 YFSETQ, per germline. The CDR3 is 15 residues long. The CDR3 DNA reads TGCGCCAGCAGCTTGGGTTCTAGCGGCACAGATACGCAGTATTTT. This translates into CASSLGSSGTDTQYF.

The chain carries TRBV3-1 (or the pseudogene TRBV3-2) and TRBJ2-3; D might be TRBD2 (5 bases). Trimming pared 0 bases from V and 2 bases from J, leaving 18 bases between. Per germline, CDR1 LGHDT and CDR2 YNNKEL (reference sequence). CDR3 size: 18 residues. For the CDR3, the DNA is TGTGCCAGCAGCCAAGACCGGTTTGAGGGCCAGGTCACAGATACGCAGTATTTT. Amino acid sequence: CASSQDRFEGQVTDTQYF.

The V and J genes are TRBV4-1 and TRBJ2-1; 11 nucleotides line up with TRBD2. Germline CDR1 MGHRA, CDR2 YSYEKL. The V segment lost 4 bases and the J segment 6 bases; nucleotides outside the gene matches: 8. The CDR3 is made up of 16 amino acids. The CDR3 here is CASSPPLAGASNEQFF. The CDR3, as DNA: TGCGCCAGCAGCCCCCCACTAGCGGGAGCGTCCAATGAGCAGTTCTTC.

The V and J genes are TRBV7-8 and TRBJ2-2; D might be TRBD2 (5 bases). The CDR3 is 15 amino acids. The germline V gene has CDR1 SGHVS and CDR2 FQNEAQ. Trimming stripped 0 bases from V and 5 bases from J, with 10 bases between. CDR3: CASSLAVRGTGELFF. In DNA, the CDR3 is TGTGCCAGCAGCTTAGCGGTCCGAGGGACCGGGGAGCTGTTTTTT.

The V call is TRBV2, the J call TRBJ1-5; D is undetermined. There are 14 residues in the CDR3. The germline V gene has CDR1 SNHLY and CDR2 FYNNEI. Deletions cut 6 bases from V and 1 base from J, with 10 bases between. The CDR3 DNA reads as TGTGCCAGCAGGGGCCAGTCCAGCAATCAGCCCCAGCATTTT. This encodes CASRGQSSNQPQHF.

The rearrangement joins TRBV5-1 to TRBJ2-1, with D tentatively TRBD1 (8 bases). Trimming removed 4 bases from V and 5 bases from J, with 13 bases in between. The CDR3 loop spans 14 amino acids. Germline V CDR1 and CDR2: SGHRS, YFSETQ. The DNA for the CDR3 is TGCGCCAGCAGCCGCGGGGGACAGGACAATGAGCAGTTCTTC. Translation: CASSRGGQDNEQFF.

The rearrangement uses TRBV19 and TRBJ1-5; D is possibly TRBD1 (6 bases). Looked up from germline, CDR1 is LNHDA and CDR2 is SQIVND (reference sequence). This CDR3 contains 19 residues. V gave up 1 base and J gave up 0 bases, with 19 bases separating them. The CDR3 spells CASSIVFGAGVTSNQPQHF. In nucleotides, the CDR3 is TGTGCCAGTAGTATAGTCTTCGGGGCAGGGGTTACTAGCAATCAGCCCCAGCATTTT.

V is TRBV5-5 and J is TRBJ2-3; D is undetermined. V was trimmed by 1 base and J by 5 bases, leaving 5 bases between them. In germline, CDR1 is SGHKS, CDR2 YYEKEE (reference sequence). The CDR3 is 12 amino acids. Here the CDR3 DNA reads TGTGCCAGCAGCTTGTTAGTAGATACGCAGTATTTT. Protein product: CASSLLVDTQYF.

The chain couples TRBV28 to TRBJ1-3, with D unresolved. Germline V gene sequence: CDR1 MDHEN, CDR2 SYDVKM. V gave up 1 base and J gave up 4 bases, with 8 bases separating them. This CDR3 has 14 residues. CDR3: CASSLFNTGNTIYF. CDR3 nucleotides: TGTGCCAGCAGTTTATTCAACACGGGAAACACCATATATTTT.

The V gene is TRBV29-1, the J gene TRBJ2-2; 13 bases line up with TRBD2. Germline assignment: CDR1 SQVTM and CDR2 ANQGSEA. J was trimmed by 3 bases and V by 6 bases; bases with no gene match: 4. The CDR3 is 15 amino acids. The CDR3 bases are TGCAGCGTCGGGACTAGCGGGGTGGACACCGGGGAGCTGTTTTTT. Translated, it gives CSVGTSGVDTGELFF.

The chain combines TRBV20-1 with TRBJ1-5, with D possibly TRBD1 on 6 matching bases. Trimming removed 3 bases from V and 6 bases from J, with 12 bases in between. The germline CDR1 and CDR2 sequences are DFQATT and SNEGSKA (reference sequence). There are 13 residues in the CDR3. The CDR3 DNA reads TGCAGTGCTAGTGTACAGGGCGGTCAGCCCCAGCATTTT. Its translation is CSASVQGGQPQHF.

CDR3 loop: CASSQDVGQGSETQYF. CDR3 nucleotide sequence: TGTGCCAGCAGCCAAGATGTGGGGCAGGGTAGCGAGACCCAGTACTTC. This chain uses TRBV4-2 with TRBJ2-5; a possible D gene is TRBD1 (5 bases). The germline V and J ends were trimmed by 0 bases and 5 bases, with 16 bases remaining between them. Germline values: CDR1 LGHNA, CDR2 YNFKEQ. The CDR3 sequence is 16 residues long.